One TCR beta chain is described in this entry. Per the study methods: By means of reference gene primer amplification, nucleated cell counts were estimated. The data were produced by immunoSEQ multiplex PCR, yet TCRdb's version contains in-frame clones alone and is incomplete. V, J and clone size derive from that table, while D and trimming were established from the DNA sequence. The top ten clones hold 0.5% to 0.55% of a sample with under 200,000 clones, 75% to 95% of them seen once. Germline CDR1 and CDR2: MGHDK and SYGVNS. V trimming: 5 bases; J trimming: 8 bases; junction bases outside the gene matches: 5. The CDR3 length is 13 residues. The data originate from a study of blood T cell repertoires in COVID-19. Study-level information: Some COVID-19 samples were acute and others convalescent; all came from the United States, Italy and Spain. T cells, B-cell-depleted T cells, or PBMCs supplied cDNA or gDNA.

The V and J genes are TRBV25-1 and TRBJ2-4; 8 nucleotides align to TRBD2. The TCR comes from a man aged 50 or older with acute or convalescent COVID-19. Sequenced material: peripheral blood. For the CDR3, the DNA is TGTGCCAGCAGTCCCGGGAGGGCACACATTCAGTACTTC. Amino acid sequence: CASSPGRAHIQYF.